This is a list of T cell receptor beta chains from one sample in a study of blood T cell repertoires in COVID-19. Sequencing was performed with immunoSEQ multiplex PCR; in TCRdb, only in-frame clones are kept and a portion is missing. Of 60,000 to 65,000 clones in the sample, approximately 80% are singletons; the top ten hold about 50%. What was sequenced was peripheral blood. These receptors were taken from a woman aged 80 or older with acute or convalescent COVID-19. Each CDR3 is given without its conserved first and last residue. Rows give clone size only sometimes, using once, few, many, or a class for an expanded clone.

V,size,J,CDR3
TRBV5-6,NA,TRBJ2-1,ASSLVISGSAYNEQF
TRBV7-9,NA,TRBJ1-2,ASSYDEDYGYT
TRBV5-1,NA,TRBJ1-1,ASSQGLNTEAF
TRBV24-1,NA,TRBJ2-3,ATSDSGQGDTDTQY
TRBV7-2,NA,TRBJ1-5,ASSFGPAGNQPQH
TRBV5-1,NA,TRBJ2-1,ASSLAGGLGTFEQF
TRBV28,NA,TRBJ2-3,ASAAAPSTRTDTQY
TRBV7-9,once,TRBJ1-1,ASSLAWALMVTEAF
TRBV7-2,few,TRBJ1-3,ASSLTAFPGNTIY
TRBV3-1/TRBV3-2,NA,TRBJ1-5,ASSQGGQNNQPQH
TRBV7-2,NA,TRBJ2-7,ASSLEGSGRTWGYEQY
TRBV30,NA,TRBJ2-7,AWSGNREQY
TRBV7-3,NA,TRBJ2-2,ASSLSVGSGPGELF
TRBV3-1/TRBV3-2,once,TRBJ2-3,ASSQELLAGATTDTQY
TRBV24-1,NA,TRBJ2-3,ATSDPLGWADTQY
TRBV7-6,many,TRBJ1-3,ASSFGQGFENTIY
TRBV5-1,NA,TRBJ2-3,ASSPGTGGGDTQY
TRBV7-2,NA,TRBJ1-3,ASSLSGVGSGNTIY
TRBV29-1,NA,TRBJ1-2,SVEEPGDLYGYT
TRBV15,NA,TRBJ1-4,ATSTVGGANEKLF
TRBV25-1,NA,TRBJ2-2,ATQREGSFGELF
TRBV18,NA,TRBJ2-1,ASSLGVVQYNEQF
TRBV18,NA,TRBJ1-6,ASSPTYRQGSYNSPLH
TRBV28,few,TRBJ2-7,ASGVLAGSYEQY
TRBV3-1/TRBV3-2,few,TRBJ2-7,ASSLRAVQY
TRBV20-1,NA,TRBJ1-5,SASPGTGVRGNQPQH
TRBV14,NA,TRBJ1-1,ASSLRWTGNTEAF
TRBV2,few,TRBJ2-7,ASNGIGSYEQY
TRBV19,NA,TRBJ2-6,ASRPGDRSGANVLT